A few counts support the clone carrying this T cell receptor beta chain. Its target is unknown. Trimming stripped 5 bases from V and 6 bases from J, with 20 bases between. The CDR3 runs 16 residues. CDR1 SGHVS and CDR2 FNYEAQ come from the germline V gene. This entry comes from a study of T cell responses to AZD1222 COVID-19 vaccine. Overall study findings and caveats: Researchers report vaccine-associated CD4 TCRs spanning spike, with dominance at 160-218 and 743-854.

TCRdb's copy holds only in-frame clones and misses some; the assay was immunoSEQ multiplex PCR. The sample includes 50,000 to 65,000 clones, about 89% of them seen just once. This clonotype was sampled from an adult who received the MenACWY meningococcal vaccine as a control. V usage is TRBV7-6 and J usage is TRBJ1-5, with TRBD1 as a possible D gene (5 bases). Here the sequenced sample was peripheral blood, taken 28 days after the second dose of the MenACWY control vaccine. The chain's CDR3 is CASSPGHNLMAQPQHF. DNA of the CDR3: TGTGCCAGCAGCCCAGGACATAACTTGATGGCTCAGCCCCAGCATTTT.